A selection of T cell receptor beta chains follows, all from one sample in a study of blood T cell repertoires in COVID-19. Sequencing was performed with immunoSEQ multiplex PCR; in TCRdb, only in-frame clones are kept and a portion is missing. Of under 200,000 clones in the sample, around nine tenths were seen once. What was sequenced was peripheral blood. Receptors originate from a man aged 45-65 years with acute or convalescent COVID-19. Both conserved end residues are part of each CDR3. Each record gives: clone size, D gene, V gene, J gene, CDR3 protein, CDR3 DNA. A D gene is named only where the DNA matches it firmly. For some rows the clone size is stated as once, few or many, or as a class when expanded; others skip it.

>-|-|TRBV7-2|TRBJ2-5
CASSLDGFSATQYF
TGTGCCAGCAGCTTAGACGGGTTCTCTGCGACCCAGTACTTC
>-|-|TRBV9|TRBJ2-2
CASSEGGGELFF
TGTGCCAGCAGCGAAGGCGGGGGGGAGCTGTTTTTT
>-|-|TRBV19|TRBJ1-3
CASSISAGTGNTIYF
TGTGCCAGTAGTATATCCGCAGGGACTGGAAACACCATATATTTT
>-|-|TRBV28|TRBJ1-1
CASSPHGGSNTEAFF
TGTGCCAGCAGTCCCCATGGGGGCTCGAACACTGAAGCTTTCTTT
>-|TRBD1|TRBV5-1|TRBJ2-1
CASSSDGTDYNEQFF
TGCGCCAGCAGCTCCGACGGGACAGACTACAATGAGCAGTTCTTC
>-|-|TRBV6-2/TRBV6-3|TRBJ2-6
CASSYLTGSGANVLTF
TGTGCCAGCAGTTACCTCACAGGCTCTGGGGCCAACGTCCTGACTTTC
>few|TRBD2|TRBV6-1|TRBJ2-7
CASSEGPTSDEQYF
TGTGCCAGCAGTGAGGGCCCTACTAGCGACGAGCAGTACTTC
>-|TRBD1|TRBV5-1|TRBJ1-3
CASSLGQGAGNTIYF
TGCGCCAGCAGCTTGGGACAGGGGGCAGGAAACACCATATATTTT
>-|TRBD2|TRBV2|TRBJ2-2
CADSGSGSPGELFF
TGTGCCGACAGTGGGAGCGGGAGCCCCGGGGAGCTGTTTTTT
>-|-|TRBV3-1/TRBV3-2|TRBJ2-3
CASSQAPGTDTQYF
TGTGCCAGCAGCCAAGCCCCAGGGACAGATACGCAGTATTTT
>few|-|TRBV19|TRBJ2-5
CASSTASMSQYF
TGTGCCAGTAGCACTGCTTCTATGTCCCAGTACTTC
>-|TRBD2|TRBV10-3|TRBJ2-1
CAISDLAGDNEQFF
TGTGCCATCAGTGATCTAGCGGGAGACAATGAGCAGTTCTTC
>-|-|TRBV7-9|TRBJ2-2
CASSFLDTGELFF
TGTGCCAGCAGCTTTCTCGACACCGGGGAGCTGTTTTTT
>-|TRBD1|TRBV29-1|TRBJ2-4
CSVGIGTGGTIQYF
TGCAGCGTTGGGATCGGGACAGGGGGTACCATTCAGTACTTC
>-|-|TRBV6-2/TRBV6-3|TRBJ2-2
CASSGAGVVTGELFF
TGTGCCAGCAGTGGGGCAGGGGTGGTCACCGGGGAGCTGTTTTTT
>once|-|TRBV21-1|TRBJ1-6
CANLWANSPLHF
TGTGCCAACTTATGGGCTAATTCACCCCTCCACTTT
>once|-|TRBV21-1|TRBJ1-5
CASSPRDRYSNQPQHF
TGTGCCAGCAGCCCCCGAGACAGGTATAGCAATCAGCCCCAGCATTTT
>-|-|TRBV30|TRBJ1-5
CAWSWSREDQPQHF
TGTGCCTGGAGTTGGTCCAGAGAGGATCAGCCCCAGCATTTT
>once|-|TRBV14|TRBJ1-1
CASSQGRNTEAFF
TGTGCCAGCAGCCAGGGCAGGAACACTGAAGCTTTCTTT
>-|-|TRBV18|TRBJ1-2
CASSPTRGDGYTF
TGTGCCAGCTCACCAACCAGGGGTGATGGCTACACCTTC
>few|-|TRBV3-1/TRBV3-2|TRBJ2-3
CASSPTQGVIGTDTQYF
TGTGCCAGCAGCCCCACCCAAGGGGTGATAGGCACAGATACGCAGTATTTT
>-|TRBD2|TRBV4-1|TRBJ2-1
CASSYLAGGRYEQFF
TGCGCCAGCAGCTACCTAGCGGGAGGTCGGTATGAGCAGTTCTTC
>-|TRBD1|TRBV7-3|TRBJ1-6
CASSKTGGRVSPLHF
TGTGCCAGCAGCAAAACAGGGGGCCGAGTTTCACCCCTCCACTTT
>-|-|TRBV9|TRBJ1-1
CASSVGSGFLVEAFF
TGTGCCAGCAGCGTTGGGTCAGGGTTCCTGGTTGAAGCTTTCTTT
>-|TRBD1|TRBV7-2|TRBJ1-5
CASSPGTGFAQPQHF
TGTGCCAGCAGCCCCGGGACAGGGTTTGCTCAGCCCCAGCATTTT
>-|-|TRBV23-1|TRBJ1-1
CASSSLSGNTEAFF
TGCGCCAGCAGTTCCCTCTCAGGAAACACTGAAGCTTTCTTT
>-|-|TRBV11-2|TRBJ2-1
CASSLSSYNEQFF
TGTGCCAGCAGTCTTAGCTCCTACAATGAGCAGTTCTTC
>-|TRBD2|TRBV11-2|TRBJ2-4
CASRGLAVGWGDIQYF
TGTGCCAGCAGGGGACTAGCGGTAGGCTGGGGAGACATTCAGTACTTC
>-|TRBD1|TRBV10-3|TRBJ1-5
CAISGDSNQPQHF
TGTGCCATCAGTGGGGACAGTAATCAGCCCCAGCATTTT
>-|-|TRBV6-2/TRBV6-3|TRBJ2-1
CASSPNGNKIYNEQFF
TGTGCCAGCAGCCCTAACGGGAATAAAATCTACAATGAGCAGTTCTTC
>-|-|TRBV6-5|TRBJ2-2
CASSYWQGNTGELFF
TGTGCCAGCAGTTACTGGCAGGGAAATACCGGGGAGCTGTTTTTT
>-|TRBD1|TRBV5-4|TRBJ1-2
CASSLGDRTNYGYTF
TGTGCCAGCAGCCTGGGGGACAGGACGAACTATGGCTACACCTTC
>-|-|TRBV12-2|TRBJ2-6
CASRPPGPCSGANVLTF
TGTGCAAGTCGCCCACCGGGTCCTTGTTCAGGGGCCAACGTCCTGACTTTC
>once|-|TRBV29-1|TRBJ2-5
CSVEKRQETQYF
TGCAGCGTTGAGAAGCGTCAAGAGACCCAGTACTTC
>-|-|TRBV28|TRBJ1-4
CASEPPGGKLFF
TGTGCCAGCGAACCACCAGGCGGGAAACTGTTTTTT
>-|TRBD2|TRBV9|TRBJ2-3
CASSPLAGGFTDTQYF
TGTGCCAGCAGCCCCCTAGCGGGGGGCTTTACAGATACGCAGTATTTT
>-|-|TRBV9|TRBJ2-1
CASSHQGSSYNEQFF
TGTGCCAGCAGCCACCAGGGAAGCTCCTACAATGAGCAGTTCTTC
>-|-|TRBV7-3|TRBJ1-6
CASSPGLRGPLHF
TGTGCCAGCAGCCCAGGCCTTCGGGGGCCCCTCCACTTT
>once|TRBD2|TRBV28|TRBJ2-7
CASSLLAGLAGIYEQYF
TGTGCCAGCAGTTTATTGGCAGGGCTAGCGGGAATCTACGAGCAGTACTTC
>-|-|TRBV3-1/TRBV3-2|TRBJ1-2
CASSQARGSGYTF
TGTGCCAGCAGCCAAGCCCGAGGCAGTGGCTACACCTTC
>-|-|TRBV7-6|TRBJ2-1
CASSSPPSGSNEQFF
TGTGCCAGCAGCTCACCGCCATCGGGATCCAATGAGCAGTTCTTC
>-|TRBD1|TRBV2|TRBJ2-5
CAKRGTGQETQYF
TGTGCCAAAAGGGGGACAGGGCAAGAGACCCAGTACTTC
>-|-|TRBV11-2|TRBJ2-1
CASSLTTSSYNEQFF
TGTGCCAGCAGCTTAACCACTAGCTCCTACAATGAGCAGTTCTTC
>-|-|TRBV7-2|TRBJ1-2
CASSLGGGTYYGYTF
TGTGCCAGCAGCTTAGGTGGGGGGACCTACTATGGCTACACCTTC
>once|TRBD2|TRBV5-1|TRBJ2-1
CASSFRSGGAHEQFF
TGCGCCAGCAGCTTCCGTAGCGGGGGGGCCCATGAGCAGTTCTTC
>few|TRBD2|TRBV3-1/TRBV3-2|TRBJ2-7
CASSQGGTSGPYEQYF
TGTGCCAGCAGCCAAGGTGGGACTAGCGGACCGTACGAGCAGTACTTC